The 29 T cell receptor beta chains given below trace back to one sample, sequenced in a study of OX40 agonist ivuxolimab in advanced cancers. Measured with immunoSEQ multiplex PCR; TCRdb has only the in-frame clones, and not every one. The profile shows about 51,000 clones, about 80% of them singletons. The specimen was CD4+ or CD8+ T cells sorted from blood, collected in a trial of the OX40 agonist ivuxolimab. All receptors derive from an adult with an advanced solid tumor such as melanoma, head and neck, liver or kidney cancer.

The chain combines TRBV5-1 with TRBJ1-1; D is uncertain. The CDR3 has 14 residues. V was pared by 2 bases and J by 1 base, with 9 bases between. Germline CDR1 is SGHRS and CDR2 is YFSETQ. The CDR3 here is CASSLEPANTEAFF. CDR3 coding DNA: TGCGCCAGCAGCTTAGAGCCGGCGAACACTGAAGCTTTCTTT.

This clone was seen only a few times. The CDR3 coding sequence is TGCGCCAGCAGCGACACCGGGACAGGGGGATCACCCCTCCACTTT. Translating it yields CASSDTGTGGSPLHF. V and J are TRBV5-1 and TRBJ1-6; 11 bases map to TRBD1. The V segment lost 4 bases and the J segment 10 bases; nucleotides outside the gene matches: 7. This CDR3 region has 15 residues. The V gene's germline CDR1 is SGHRS and CDR2 YFSETQ.

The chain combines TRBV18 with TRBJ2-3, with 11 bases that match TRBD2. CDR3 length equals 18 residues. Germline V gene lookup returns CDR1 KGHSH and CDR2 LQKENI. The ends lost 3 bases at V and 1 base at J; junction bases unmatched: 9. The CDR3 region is CASSPVAGGLFGTDTQYF. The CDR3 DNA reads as TGTGCCAGCTCACCCGTAGCGGGGGGGTTATTTGGCACAGATACGCAGTATTTT.

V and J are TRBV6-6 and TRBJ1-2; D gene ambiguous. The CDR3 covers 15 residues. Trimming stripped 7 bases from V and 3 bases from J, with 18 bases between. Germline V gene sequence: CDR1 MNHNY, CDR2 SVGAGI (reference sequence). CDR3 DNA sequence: TGTGCCAGCACCCCAACGGAGGGCGCGCACTATGGCTACACCTTC. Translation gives CASTPTEGAHYGYTF.

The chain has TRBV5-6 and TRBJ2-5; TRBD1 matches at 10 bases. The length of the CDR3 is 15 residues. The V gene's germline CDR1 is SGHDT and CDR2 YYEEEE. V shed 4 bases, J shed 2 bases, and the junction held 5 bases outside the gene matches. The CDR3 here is CASSLKDRGQETQYF. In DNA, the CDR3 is TGTGCCAGCAGCCTCAAGGACAGGGGGCAAGAGACCCAGTACTTC.

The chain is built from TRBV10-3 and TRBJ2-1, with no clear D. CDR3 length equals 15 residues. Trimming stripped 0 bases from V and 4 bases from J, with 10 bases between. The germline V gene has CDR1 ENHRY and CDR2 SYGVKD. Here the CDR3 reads CAISESNAEYNEQFF. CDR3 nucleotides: TGTGCCATCAGTGAGTCGAACGCAGAGTACAATGAGCAGTTCTTC.

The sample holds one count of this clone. The CDR3 sequence is CASSSRAGPTDTQYF. The CDR3 DNA sequence: TGTGCCAGCAGCTCCCGTGCAGGTCCCACAGATACGCAGTATTTT. The chain is built from TRBV11-2 and TRBJ2-3, with D unresolved. Per the germline V gene, CDR1 is SGHAT and CDR2 is FQNNGV. V shed 4 bases and J shed 2 bases, with 13 bases lying between them. The CDR3 is made up of 15 amino acids.

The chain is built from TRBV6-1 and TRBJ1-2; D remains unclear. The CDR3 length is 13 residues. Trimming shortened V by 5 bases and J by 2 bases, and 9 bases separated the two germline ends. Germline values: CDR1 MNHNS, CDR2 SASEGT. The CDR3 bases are TGTGCCAGCAGTCTCAGTGAGAACTATGGCTACACCTTC. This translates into CASSLSENYGYTF.

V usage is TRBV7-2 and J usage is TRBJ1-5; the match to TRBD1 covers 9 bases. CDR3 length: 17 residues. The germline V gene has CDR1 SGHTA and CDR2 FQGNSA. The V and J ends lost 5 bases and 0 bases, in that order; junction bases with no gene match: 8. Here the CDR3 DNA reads TGTGCCAGCAGCGGGGACAGGGCTCTAAATAGCAATCAGCCCCAGCATTTT. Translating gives CASSGDRALNSNQPQHF.

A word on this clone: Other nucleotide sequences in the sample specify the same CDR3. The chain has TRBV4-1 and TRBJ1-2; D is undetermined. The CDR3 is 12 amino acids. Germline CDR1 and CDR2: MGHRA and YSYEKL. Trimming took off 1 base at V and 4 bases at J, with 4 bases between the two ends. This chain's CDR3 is CASSQASYGYTF. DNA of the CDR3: TGCGCCAGCAGCCAAGCCAGCTATGGCTACACCTTC.

The CDR3 bases are TGTGCCAGCAGCGGGTTGGAGACCCAGTACTTC. It encodes CASSGLETQYF. This rearrangement joins TRBV6-1 to TRBJ2-5; unclear D gene. Per the germline V gene, CDR1 is MNHNS and CDR2 is SASEGT. The CDR3 spans 11 residues. Trimming took 6 bases from V and 5 from J, leaving 7 bases between them.

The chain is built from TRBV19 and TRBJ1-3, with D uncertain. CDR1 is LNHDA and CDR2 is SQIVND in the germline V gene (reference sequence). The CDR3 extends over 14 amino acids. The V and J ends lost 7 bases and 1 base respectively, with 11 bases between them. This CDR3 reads CASTRAGSGNTIYF. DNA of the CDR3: TGTGCCAGTACCCGGGCAGGATCTGGAAACACCATATATTTT.

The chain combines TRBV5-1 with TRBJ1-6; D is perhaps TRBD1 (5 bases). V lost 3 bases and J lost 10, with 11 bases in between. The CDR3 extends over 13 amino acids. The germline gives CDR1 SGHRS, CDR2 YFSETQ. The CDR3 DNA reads TGCGCCAGCAGCTGGGGCGGAGGATCACCCCTCCACTTT. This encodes CASSWGGGSPLHF.

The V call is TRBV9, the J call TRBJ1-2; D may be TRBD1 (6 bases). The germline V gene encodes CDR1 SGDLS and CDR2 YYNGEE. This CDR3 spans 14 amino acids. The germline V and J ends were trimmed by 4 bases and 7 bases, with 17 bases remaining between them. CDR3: CASSTTGPMGGYTF. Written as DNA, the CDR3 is TGTGCCAGCAGCACGACAGGACCTATGGGTGGCTACACCTTC.

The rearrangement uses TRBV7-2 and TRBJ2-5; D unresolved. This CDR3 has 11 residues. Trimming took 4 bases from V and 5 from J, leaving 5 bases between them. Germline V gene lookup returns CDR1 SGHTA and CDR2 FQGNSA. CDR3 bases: TGTGCCAGCAGCTCAGTCGAGACCCAGTACTTC. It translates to CASSSVETQYF.

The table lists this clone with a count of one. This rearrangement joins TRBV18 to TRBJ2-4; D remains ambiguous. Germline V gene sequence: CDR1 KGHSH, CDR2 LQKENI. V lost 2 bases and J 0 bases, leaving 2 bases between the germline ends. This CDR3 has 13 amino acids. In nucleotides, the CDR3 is TGTGCCAGCTCACCAATAGCCAAAAACATTCAGTACTTC. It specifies CASSPIAKNIQYF.

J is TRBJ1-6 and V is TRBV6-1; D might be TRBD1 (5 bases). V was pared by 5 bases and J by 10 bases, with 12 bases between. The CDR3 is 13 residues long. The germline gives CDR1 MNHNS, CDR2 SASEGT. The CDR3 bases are TGTGCCAGCAGTCCCGCAGGGAGATCACCCCTCCACTTT. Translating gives CASSPAGRSPLHF.

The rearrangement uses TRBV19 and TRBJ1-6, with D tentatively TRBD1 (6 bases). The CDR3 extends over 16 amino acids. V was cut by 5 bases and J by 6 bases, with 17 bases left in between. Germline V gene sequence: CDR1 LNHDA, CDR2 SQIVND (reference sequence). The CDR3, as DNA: TGTGCCAGTAGTCCACGCGGGGGGGCAGGTAATTCACCCCTCCACTTT. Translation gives CASSPRGGAGNSPLHF. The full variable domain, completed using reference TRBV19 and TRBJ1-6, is DGGITQSPKYLFRKEGQNVTLSCEQNLNHDAMYWYRQDPGQGLRLIYYSQIVNDFQKGDIAEGYSVSREKKESFPLTVTSAQKNPTAFYLCASSPRGGAGNSPLHFGNGTRLTVT.

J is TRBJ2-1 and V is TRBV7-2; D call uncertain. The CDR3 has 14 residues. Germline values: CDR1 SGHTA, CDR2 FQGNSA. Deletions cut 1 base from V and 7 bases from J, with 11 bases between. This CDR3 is CASSLDSVGNEQFF. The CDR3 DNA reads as TGTGCCAGCAGCTTAGACAGTGTTGGGAATGAGCAGTTCTTC.

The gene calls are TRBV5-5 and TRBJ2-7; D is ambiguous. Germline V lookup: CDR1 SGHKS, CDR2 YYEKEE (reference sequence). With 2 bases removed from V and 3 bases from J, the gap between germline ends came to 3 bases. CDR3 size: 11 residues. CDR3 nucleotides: TGTGCCAGCAGCTTTAACTACGAGCAGTACTTC. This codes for CASSFNYEQYF.

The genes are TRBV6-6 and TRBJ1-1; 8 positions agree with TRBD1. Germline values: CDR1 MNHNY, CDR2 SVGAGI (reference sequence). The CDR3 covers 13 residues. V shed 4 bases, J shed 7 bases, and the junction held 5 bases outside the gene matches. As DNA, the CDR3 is TGTGCCAGCAGTTCAGGACAGGGAGGTGAAGCTTTCTTT. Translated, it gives CASSSGQGGEAFF.

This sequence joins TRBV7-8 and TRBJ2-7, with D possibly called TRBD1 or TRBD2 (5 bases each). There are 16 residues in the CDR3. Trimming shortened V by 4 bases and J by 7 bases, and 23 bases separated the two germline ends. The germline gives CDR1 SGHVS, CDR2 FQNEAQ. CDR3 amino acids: CASSSAGTITPTEQYF. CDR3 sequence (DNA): TGTGCCAGCAGCTCGGCCGGGACCATAACCCCAACGGAGCAGTACTTC.

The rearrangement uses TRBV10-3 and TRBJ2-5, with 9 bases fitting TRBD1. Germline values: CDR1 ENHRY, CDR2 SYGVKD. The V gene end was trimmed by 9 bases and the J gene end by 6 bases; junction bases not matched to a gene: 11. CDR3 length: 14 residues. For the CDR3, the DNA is TGTGCCATACCATCGGGACAGGGCCAGCAGACCCAGTACTTC. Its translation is CAIPSGQGQQTQYF.

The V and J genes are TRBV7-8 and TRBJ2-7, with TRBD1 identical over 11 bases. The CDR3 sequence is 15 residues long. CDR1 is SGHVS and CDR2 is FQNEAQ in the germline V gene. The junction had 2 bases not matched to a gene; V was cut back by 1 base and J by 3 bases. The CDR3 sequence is CASSLGTGGFYEQYF. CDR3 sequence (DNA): TGTGCCAGCAGCTTAGGGACAGGGGGCTTCTACGAGCAGTACTTC.

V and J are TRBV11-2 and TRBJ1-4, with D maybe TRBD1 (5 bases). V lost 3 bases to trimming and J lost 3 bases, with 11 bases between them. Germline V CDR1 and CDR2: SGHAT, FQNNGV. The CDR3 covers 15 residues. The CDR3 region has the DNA TGTGCCAGCAGCTTTCGGGGGGATCCTAATGAAAAACTGTTTTTT. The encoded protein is CASSFRGDPNEKLFF.

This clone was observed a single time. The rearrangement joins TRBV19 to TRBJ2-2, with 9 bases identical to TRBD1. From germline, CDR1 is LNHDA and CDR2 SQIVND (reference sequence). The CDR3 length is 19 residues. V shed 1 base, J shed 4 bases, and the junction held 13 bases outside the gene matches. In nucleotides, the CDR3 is TGTGCCAGTAGTATAGCCAGGGACAGGGTCACGAAAGGCACCGGGGAGCTGTTTTTT. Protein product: CASSIARDRVTKGTGELFF.

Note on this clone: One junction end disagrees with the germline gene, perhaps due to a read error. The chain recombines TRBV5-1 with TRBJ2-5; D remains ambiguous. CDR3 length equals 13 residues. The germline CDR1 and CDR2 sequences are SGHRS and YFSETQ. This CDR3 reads CASSLAVQETQYF. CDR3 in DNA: TGTGCCAGCAGCTTGGCAGTCCAAGAGACCCAGTACTTC.

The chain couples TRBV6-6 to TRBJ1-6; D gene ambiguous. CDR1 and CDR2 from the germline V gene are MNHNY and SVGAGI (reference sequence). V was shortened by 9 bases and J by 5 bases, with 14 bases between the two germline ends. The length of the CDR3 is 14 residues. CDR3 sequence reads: CASTEGSDNSPLHF. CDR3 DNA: TGTGCCAGTACCGAGGGCTCGGATAATTCACCCCTCCACTTT.

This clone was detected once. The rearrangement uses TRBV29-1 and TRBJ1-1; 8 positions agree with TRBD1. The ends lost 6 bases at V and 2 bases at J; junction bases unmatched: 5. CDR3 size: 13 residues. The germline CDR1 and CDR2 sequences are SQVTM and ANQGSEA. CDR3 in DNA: TGCAGCGTGGGGGGACAGGTAAACACTGAAGCTTTCTTT. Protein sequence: CSVGGQVNTEAFF. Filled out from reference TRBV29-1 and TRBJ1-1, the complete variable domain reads SAVISQKPSRDICQRGTSLTIQCQVDSQVTMMFWYRQQPGQSLTLIATANQGSEATYESGFVIDKFPISRPNLTFSTLTVSNMSPEDSSIYLCSVGGQVNTEAFFGQGTRLTVV.